The clone carrying this TCR beta chain was detected a few times. Its antigen remains unidentified. From germline, CDR1 is SEHNR and CDR2 FQNEAQ (reference sequence). V lost 6 bases and J lost 2, with 8 bases in between. CDR3 length equals 14 residues. These data originate in a study of CD8 T cell repertoires and HIV-1 epitope variants. The overall study: An uncultured baseline aliquot held 1M T cells. Study results and caveats: Of fewer than 10 antigen-specific beta clonotypes, about six appeared to cross-react with escape variants.

Sequencing used immunoSEQ multiplex PCR; TCRdb keeps in-frame clones, though not all of them. The table lists about 95,000 clones, 74% of them singletons. The sample consisted of uncultured baseline CD8+ T cells from peripheral blood mononuclear cells (PBMCs). This TCR was recovered from a male donor with HIV. The chain combines TRBV7-9 with TRBJ2-6, with D perhaps matching TRBD1 (6 bases). DNA for the CDR3: TGTGCCAGCAGGAAGGGGGCTGGGGCCAACGTCCTGACTTTC. It codes for CASRKGAGANVLTF.